The 9 T cell receptor beta chains below all came from one sample that was sequenced in a study of Graves' ophthalmopathy and Graves' hyperthyroidism. Amplifying from RNA transcripts, the study obtained TCR beta CDR3 regions. An opening RT-PCR round employed HTBI primers and preceded a second-round multiplex PCR. Each CDR3 protein is one row after TCRdb ran MiXCR on the multiplex PCR reads. Of some 1.1 million distinct CDR3 sequences listed, 36% are singletons. Sequenced material: peripheral blood or thyroid tissue (not recorded which). The receptors come from an adult man with Graves' hyperthyroidism.

Concerning this clonotype: Given a much more abundant clone one base away, this may be a read error. The chain employs TRBV7-2 and TRBJ2-7, with D perhaps matching TRBD1 or TRBD2 (5 bases each). The J call may be in error: the DNA end matches TRBJ2-1 better. CDR3 length: 12 residues. The germline CDR1 and CDR2 sequences are SGHTA and FQGNSA. The CDR3 reads CASSLPGHEQFF. The CDR3 nucleotides read TGTGCCAGCAGCTTACCGGGACATGAGCAGTTCTTC.

In this sample, this clonotype turned up many times. The CDR3 DNA reads TGTGCCATCAGTGATGGGACTAGCGGATTTAACACCGGGGAGCTGTTTTTT. Translation gives CAISDGTSGFNTGELFF. This rearrangement joins TRBV10-3 to TRBJ2-2; the match to TRBD2 covers 11 bases. J lost 2 bases, V lost 3 bases, and 5 bases had no gene match. The CDR3 runs to 17 residues. Per the germline V gene, CDR1 is ENHRY and CDR2 is SYGVKD.

A word on this clonotype: This clone may be a read error of a much larger clone one base away. The rearrangement uses TRBV7-6 and TRBJ2-2; maybe TRBD2 (5 bases). This CDR3 contains 16 residues. Germline V lookup: CDR1 SGHVS, CDR2 FNYEAQ. As DNA, the CDR3 is TGTGCCAGCAGCTTAGGAGGCGGCAGAGACACCGGGAAGCTGTTTTTT. This codes for CASSLGGGRDTGKLFF.

The V call is TRBV25-1, the J call TRBJ2-5; 10 bases align to TRBD2. The CDR3 sequence is 15 residues long. CDR1 MGHDK and CDR2 SYGVNS come from the germline V gene. V lost 8 bases and J lost 5; bases outside the gene matches: 11. The DNA for the CDR3 is TGTGCCAGCTCCTTCAGCGGGGGGGGCGAGGAGACCCAGTACTTC. This translates into CASSFSGGGEETQYF.

This sequence joins TRBV2 and TRBJ1-5, with no clear D. Germline V gene sequence: CDR1 SNHLY, CDR2 FYNNEI. There are 13 residues in the CDR3. Trimming pared 6 bases from V and 2 bases from J, leaving 8 bases between. CDR3: CASRAYGNQPQHF. The CDR3 region has the DNA TGTGCCAGCAGGGCGTATGGCAATCAGCCCCAGCATTTT.

The V and J genes are TRBV7-2 and TRBJ2-7, with TRBD2 identical over 9 bases. This CDR3 spans 14 amino acids. CDR1 is SGHTA and CDR2 is FQGNSA in the germline V gene. Trimming removed 6 bases from V and 3 bases from J; junction bases left unmatched: 6. The CDR3 sequence: CASSLAGPLYEQYF. CDR3 in DNA: TGTGCCAGCAGTCTAGCGGGGCCCCTCTACGAGCAGTACTTC.

Details on this clonotype: Likely a read error: the CDR3 ends without its conserved phenylalanine or tryptophan. The chain joins TRBV19 to TRBJ2-2; TRBD1 or TRBD2 may be the D gene (6 bases each). V lost 3 bases to trimming and J lost 1 base, with 15 bases between them. Germline V gene sequence: CDR1 LNHDA, CDR2 SQIVND (reference sequence). There are 17 residues in the CDR3. CDR3 bases: TGTGCCAGTAGTATTTTTCGGGGGCCGCAGAACACCGGGGAGCTGTTTGTT. Its protein is CASSIFRGPQNTGELFV.

The chain has TRBV6-5 and TRBJ1-2; 10 nucleotides agree with TRBD1. V gave up 6 bases and J gave up 3 bases; unmatched junction bases: 10. Germline CDR1 is MNHEY and CDR2 is SVGAGI. The CDR3 extends over 16 amino acids. This CDR3 is CASRGRGQGLDYGYTF. The CDR3 region has the DNA TGTGCCAGCAGGGGAAGGGGACAGGGGCTGGACTATGGCTACACCTTC.

This clonotype was recorded at least ten times. The chain links TRBV25-1 to TRBJ2-7; D gene ambiguous. The CDR3 totals 14 residues. Germline CDR1 and CDR2: MGHDK and SYGVNS. Trimming removed 8 bases from V and 2 bases from J, with 16 bases in between. For the CDR3, the DNA is TGTGCCAGCTCTGGCCGGTTTGAACCCTACGAGCAGTACTTC. Translation gives CASSGRFEPYEQYF.